The present T cell receptor (beta chain) was sequenced within a study of T cells in Graves' hyperthyroidism and ophthalmopathy. At the level of the study: Prior to any treatment, at the point of initial diagnosis, peripheral blood was collected. Regarding the study as a whole: Model predictions of ophthalmopathy came a median roughly 6.4 months before onset. Stable hyperthyroidism was separated from ophthalmopathy by a model based on 13 V-J features.

A remark on this clonotype: No antigen is known for it.

Every diagnosis used clinical symptoms, serum thyroxine and TRAb, thyroid ultrasound and orbital computed tomography. Germline V gene lookup returns CDR1 MNHNS and CDR2 SASEGT. This CDR3 has 15 amino acids. V lost 4 bases to trimming and J lost 2 bases, with 15 bases between them. Amplified TCR beta CDR3 regions derived from RNA transcripts. Initially, a first-round RT-PCR of the TCR CDR3 employed the HTBI primer set. TCRdb redid the calling of the multiplex PCR reads with MiXCR, one entry per CDR3 protein. The sample includes more than 500,000 distinct CDR3 sequences, around 16% of them seen just once.

This sequence was found in a woman aged 30 to 39 with Graves' ophthalmopathy. Sequencing was performed on blood. The chain employs TRBV6-1 and TRBJ2-7, with D possibly TRBD1 on 6 matching bases. Written as DNA, the CDR3 is TGTGCCAGCAGTGGGATGGACAGCGCGACCTACGAGCAGTACTTC. It codes for CASSGMDSATYEQYF.